This entry features one TCR beta chain sequence. The CDR3 totals 13 residues. The germline gives CDR1 MNHEY, CDR2 SVGEGT. V was trimmed by 4 bases and J by 3 bases, leaving 10 bases between them. Using RNA transcripts as the source, TCR beta CDR3 regions were amplified. First-round RT-PCR targeting the TCR CDR3 was performed with the HTBI primer set. TCRdb passed the multiplex PCR reads through MiXCR, listing each CDR3 protein once. The sample carries hundreds of thousands of distinct CDR3 sequences, 15% to 20% recorded once. If no ophthalmopathy progression occurred within 18 months, Graves' hyperthyroidism was stable. Patients with uncontrolled infections, other autoimmune diseases, pregnancy or lactation were excluded. This entry is derived from a study of T cells in Graves' hyperthyroidism and ophthalmopathy. As for the study in general: Peripheral blood draws took place at initial diagnosis, ahead of any treatment.

The chain combines TRBV6-2 or TRBV6-3 with TRBJ2-7; D gene unclear. This TCR was recovered from a woman aged 18-30 years with Graves' hyperthyroidism. Sample: blood. DNA for the CDR3: TGTGCCAGCAGTTCGACTGGCTACTACGAGCAGTACTTC. This codes for CASSSTGYYEQYF.